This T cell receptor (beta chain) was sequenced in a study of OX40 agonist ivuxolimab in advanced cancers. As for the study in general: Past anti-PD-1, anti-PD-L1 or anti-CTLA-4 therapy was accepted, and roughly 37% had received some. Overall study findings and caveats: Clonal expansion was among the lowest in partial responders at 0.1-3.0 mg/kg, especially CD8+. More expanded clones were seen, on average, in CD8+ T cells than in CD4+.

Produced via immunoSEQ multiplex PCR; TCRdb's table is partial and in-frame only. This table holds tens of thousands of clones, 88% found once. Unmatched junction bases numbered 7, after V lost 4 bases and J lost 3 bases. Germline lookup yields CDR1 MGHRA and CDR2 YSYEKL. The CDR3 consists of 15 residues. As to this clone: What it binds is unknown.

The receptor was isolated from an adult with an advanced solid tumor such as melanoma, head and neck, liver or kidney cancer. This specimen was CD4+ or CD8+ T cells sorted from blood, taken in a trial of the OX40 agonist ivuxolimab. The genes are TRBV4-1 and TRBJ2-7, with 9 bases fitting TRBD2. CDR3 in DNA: TGCGCCAGCAGCCGAGGCGGGGGGGGGCTCTACGAGCAGTACTTC. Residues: CASSRGGGGLYEQYF.